The source of this TCR beta chain is a study of blood T cell repertoires in COVID-19. Measured with immunoSEQ multiplex PCR; TCRdb has only the in-frame clones, and not every one. The table records some 180,000 clones, approximately 80% of them present only once. Germline CDR1 is SQVTM and CDR2 is ANQGSEA. There are 13 residues in the CDR3. Trimming removed 1 base at V and 4 bases at J, with 10 bases between. The sequence came from a man in his fifties or sixties who had been exposed to COVID-19. Sequencing was carried out using PBMCs or T cells enriched from blood (not recorded which). The rearrangement links TRBV29-1 to TRBJ1-2, with unresolved D. The CDR3 reads CSVEALGLYGYTF. As DNA, the CDR3 is TGCAGCGTTGAAGCCCTAGGACTCTATGGCTACACCTTC.